What follows is one TCR beta chain and its context. This clonotype was counted many times. Its recognized antigen is unknown. No much larger clonotype is one base removed from it; base qualities were not supplied. This entry is derived from a study of human T cells and chemical hapten exposure (TCRdb year 2021). Regarding the study in general: For sensitization, 2% DPC in acetone was applied to an approximately 2 cm by approximately 2 cm area of upper inner arm skin. Alopecia areata with under or over 50% scalp involvement, alopecia totalis and alopecia universalis were represented in the patient cohort, which was mostly female. The libraries were sequenced as a pool, and the TCR yield per sample differed mostly because of small variations in library volumes within the pool. Patch testing was performed on the upper back with Finn chambers containing 0.01% DPC, and the patch tests were scored after 6 days according to International Contact Dermatitis Research Group standards. Weekly therapeutic DPC doses were additionally applied to the scalp of patients throughout the roughly 23-week study period. Blood was sampled from patients pre-sensitization (week 0) and at 2, 6 and about 24 weeks after DPC sensitization. This study followed changes in the peripheral blood TCR repertoire in vivo during primary and secondary sensitization of alopecia patients to the hapten diphenylcyclopropenone (DPC). Approximately 30 alopecia patients provided blood for TCR sequencing at one to four time points (pre-sensitization, 2, 6 and 24 weeks). Results the study describes overall, beyond this receptor: Compared with pre-sensitization or healthy control sets, expanded TCRs formed significantly more large CDR3 similarity clusters, which is consistent with antigen-driven responses. Because all patients had alopecia, a presumed autoimmune disease, the immune response of the patients might differ from that of healthy individuals. The number of PT1 expanded TCRs positively correlated with patch test score, significant at thresholds 8, 16 and 32 but not 4. After repeated subsampling, the strength of the expansion versus patch-test correlation and the threshold at which it became significant changed. DPC sensitization did not change the number of TCRs with a frequency above 1 in 1000, and there was no evidence of changes in global repertoire structure.

The time point label here, explained by the study, means: pre-sensitization, week 0. The treatment or condition label corresponds to: therapeutic diphenylcyclopropenone sensitization with weekly scalp DPC. At every patch-test visit, the blood draw took place before the patch test was put on. Patients were considered eligible if aged 18 to 70, diagnosed with alopecia and deemed suitable for DPC therapy, and patients were excluded if pregnant. Total RNA was isolated from unfractionated whole blood collected in Tempus Blood RNA tubes. Library generation was performed with RACE. The listed sequencing device is NextSeq 500. Library preparation attached unique molecular identifiers to individual cDNA molecules for quantitative, reproducible TCR counting. From each blood RNA sample, both TCR alpha and TCR beta chains were sequenced. On the study's bioinformatics: The median number of TCRs per sample was roughly 98,000, ranging from roughly 20,000 to 700,000. V, J and CDR3 annotation of the TCR reads was carried out using the Decombinator software suite. For PS versus PT1 abundance plots, all samples were subsampled to the same number of TCRs (28,000). TCRs were defined as expanded if absent before sensitization and observed at least eight times at the 2-week time point. The public reads were reanalyzed by TCRdb: fastp trimming at Q25, MiXCR alignment, in-frame beta chains only. CDR3 protein duplicates are merged, each entry listing the most common genes and DNA. The V and J calls, along with clone size, are taken from TCRdb and not from the paper's own processing. The table for this sample lists about 93,000 distinct CDR3 sequences; 8.5% of them were counted only once. In total, the top ten clones hold 2.5% to 3% of the sample.

For CDR1 and CDR2, the germline V gene lists KGHDR and SFDVKD. Measured from the cysteine to the phenylalanine, the CDR3 is 15 residues long. Only the CDR3 DNA is retained, 45 bases long and in frame from the first base. Relative to germline, V is 5 bases shorter and J is 3 bases shorter, with 13 bases between their ends. The V and J segments used are TRBV24-1 and TRBJ1-5; TRBD1 is a possible D gene, resting on 6 matching bases. The clonotype was recovered from a man aged 35 to 55 with alopecia areata. Some clones in this sample may be carry-over from other donors' samples. This sample comprised whole blood, obtained in connection with sensitization to the hapten diphenylcyclopropenone (DPC). The DNA sequence follows: TGTGCCACCAGTGGAGGGGGGGGCCACAATCAGCCCCAGCATTTT. Translated, this gives CATSGGGGHNQPQHF.